This TCR beta chain is drawn from a study of response to subunit inactivated influenza vaccine. There are a few counts of this clonotype. The antigen is not known. TCRdb passed the RT-PCR reads through MiXCR, listing each CDR3 protein once. The repertoire consists of more than 250,000 distinct CDR3 sequences, with just over 20% occurring once and the leading ten covering roughly a tenth. The CDR3 spans 14 residues. The V end was cut by 4 bases, the J end by 7 bases, with 14 bases between. CDR1 MNHNS and CDR2 SASEGT come from the germline V gene. Whole-study results and caveats: T cells newly recruited by each seasonal influenza vaccination are few, the authors suggested.

The receptor comes from a man aged 45 to 70 who received an inactivated influenza vaccine. Sequencing used PBMCs from blood, obtained about 20 months after vaccination. The V and J genes are TRBV6-1 and TRBJ1-5; tentatively, D is TRBD1 (6 bases). DNA of the CDR3: TGTGCCAGCAGTGGGCAGGGGTTGCGGCAGCCCCAGCATTTT. This gives the protein CASSGQGLRQPQHF.